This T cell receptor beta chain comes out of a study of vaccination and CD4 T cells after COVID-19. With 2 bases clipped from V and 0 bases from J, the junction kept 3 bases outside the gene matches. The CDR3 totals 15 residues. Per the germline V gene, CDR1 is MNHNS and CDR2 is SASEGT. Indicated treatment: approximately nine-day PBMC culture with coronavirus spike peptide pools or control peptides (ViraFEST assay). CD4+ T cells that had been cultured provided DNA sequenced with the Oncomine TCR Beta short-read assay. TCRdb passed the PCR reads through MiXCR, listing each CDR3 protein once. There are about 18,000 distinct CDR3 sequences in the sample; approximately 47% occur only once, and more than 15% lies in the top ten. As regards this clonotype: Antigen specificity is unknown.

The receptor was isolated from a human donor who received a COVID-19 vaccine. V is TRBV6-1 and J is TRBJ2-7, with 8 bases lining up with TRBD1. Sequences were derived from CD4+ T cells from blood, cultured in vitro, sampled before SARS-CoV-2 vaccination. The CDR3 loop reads CASSEPGGFSYEQYF. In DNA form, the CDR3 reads TGTGCCAGCAGTGAACCAGGGGGCTTCTCCTACGAGCAGTACTTC.